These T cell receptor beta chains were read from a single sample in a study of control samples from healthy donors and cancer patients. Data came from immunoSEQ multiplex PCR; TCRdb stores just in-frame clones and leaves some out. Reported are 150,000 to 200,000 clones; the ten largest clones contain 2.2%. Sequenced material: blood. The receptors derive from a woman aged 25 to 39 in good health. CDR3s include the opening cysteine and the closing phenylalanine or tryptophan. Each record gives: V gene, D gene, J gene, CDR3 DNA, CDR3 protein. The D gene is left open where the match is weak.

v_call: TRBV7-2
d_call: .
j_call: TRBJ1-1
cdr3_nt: TGTGCCAGCAGCTGGGGTCCGAACACTGAAGCTTTCTTT
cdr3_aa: CASSWGPNTEAFF

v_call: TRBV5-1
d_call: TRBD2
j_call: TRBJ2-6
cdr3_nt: TGCGCCTGCAGGGTGGGCGGGGGGCGATCTGGGGCCAACGTCCTGACTTTC
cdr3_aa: CACRVGGGRSGANVLTF

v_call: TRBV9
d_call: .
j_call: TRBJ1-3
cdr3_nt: TGTGCCAGCAGCGTAGATGCAGGGGCCTCTGGAAACACCATATATTTT
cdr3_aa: CASSVDAGASGNTIYF

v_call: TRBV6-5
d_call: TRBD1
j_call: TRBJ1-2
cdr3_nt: TGTGCCAGCAGTTACTCCGGACAGGGGGTTCCTGGCTACACCTTC
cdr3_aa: CASSYSGQGVPGYTF

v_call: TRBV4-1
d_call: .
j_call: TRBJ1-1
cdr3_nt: TGCGCCAGCAGCCATCTGGTTGGGGGAGAAGCTTTCTTT
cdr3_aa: CASSHLVGGEAFF

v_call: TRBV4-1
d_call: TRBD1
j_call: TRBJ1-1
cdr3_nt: TGCGCCAGCAGCCAGGACAGGGCAACGAACACTGAAGCTTTCTTT
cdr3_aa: CASSQDRATNTEAFF

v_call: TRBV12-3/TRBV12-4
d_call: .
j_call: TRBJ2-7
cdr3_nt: TGTGCCAGCAGTTCTCGGGAGTCCTACGAGCAGTACTTC
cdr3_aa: CASSSRESYEQYF

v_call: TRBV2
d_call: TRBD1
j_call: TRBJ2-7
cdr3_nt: TGTGCCAGCGTAGGACAGGGGGCGAACGAGCAGTACTTC
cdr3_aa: CASVGQGANEQYF

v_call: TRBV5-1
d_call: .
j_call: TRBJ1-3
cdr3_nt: TGCGCCAGCAGCTGGAGCACCTCTGGAAACACCATATATTTT
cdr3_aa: CASSWSTSGNTIYF

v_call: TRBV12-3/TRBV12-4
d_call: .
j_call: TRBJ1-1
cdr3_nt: TGTGCCAGCAGTTTAGGGACAGTCGGTGAAGCTTTCTTT
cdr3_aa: CASSLGTVGEAFF